These 14 T cell receptor beta chains were sequenced from one sample in a study of blood T cell repertoires in COVID-19. TCRdb's copy holds only in-frame clones and misses some; the assay was immunoSEQ multiplex PCR. The table lists some 42,000 clones, around nine tenths of them singletons, with over 2% in the top ten. The sequenced sample was peripheral blood. These receptors were obtained from a human donor in a cohort sampled during active COVID-19.

This chain uses TRBV18 with TRBJ2-5; TRBD1 matches at 7 bases. The germline gives CDR1 KGHSH, CDR2 LQKENI. Trimming took 4 bases from V and 0 from J; bases not matched to a gene: 11. The CDR3 runs to 17 residues. CDR3 in amino acids: CASSRTLTGRHQETQYF. The CDR3 DNA reads as TGTGCCAGCTCACGGACCTTGACAGGGCGACACCAAGAGACCCAGTACTTC.

CDR3: CASSLWTGPNTGELFF. The CDR3, as DNA: TGTGCCAGCAGCTTATGGACAGGGCCGAACACCGGGGAGCTGTTTTTT. The chain joins TRBV5-4 to TRBJ2-2; 8 bases match TRBD1. The CDR3 spans 16 residues. Trimming cost V 2 bases and J 0 bases; bases outside gene matches: 3. CDR1 SGHNT and CDR2 YYREEE come from the germline V gene (reference sequence).

This chain joins TRBV5-1 and TRBJ2-7; TRBD1 agrees at 10 bases. Germline lookup yields CDR1 SGHRS and CDR2 YFSETQ. The junction had 7 bases not matched to a gene; V was cut back by 2 bases and J by 5 bases. The CDR3 totals 15 residues. The CDR3 DNA sequence: TGCGCCAGCAGCTTAGCCCGACAGGGGGCGGACGAGCAGTACTTC. It encodes CASSLARQGADEQYF.

The rearrangement uses TRBV19 and TRBJ1-5; no clear D. Germline CDR1 and CDR2: LNHDA and SQIVND (reference sequence). This CDR3 has 17 residues. V was cut by 6 bases and J by 0 bases, with 18 bases left in between. In DNA, the CDR3 is TGTGCCAGTAGCGAGTCCGAAACCCTAGCTAGCAATCAGCCCCAGCATTTT. Its protein product is CASSESETLASNQPQHF.

This clone occurred once. CDR3 loop: CASSSLVLYEQYF. The DNA of the CDR3 is TGTGCCAGCAGCTCCCTAGTCCTCTACGAGCAGTACTTC. This chain links TRBV13 with TRBJ2-7; D remains unclear. The ends were cut back, 4 bases at V and 3 bases at J, with 10 bases in the middle. Germline lookup yields CDR1 PRHDT and CDR2 FYEKMQ (reference sequence). This CDR3 has 13 residues. Drawing the rest from reference TRBV13 and TRBJ2-7, the complete variable domain is AAGVIQSPRHLIKEKRETATLKCYPIPRHDTVYWYQQGPGQDPQFLISFYEKMQSDKGSIPDRFSAQQFSDYHSELNMSSLELGDSALYFCASSSLVLYEQYFGPGTRLTVT.

The chain is built from TRBV7-2 and TRBJ2-5, with D possibly being TRBD2 (5 bases). Germline CDR1 reads SGHTA; CDR2 reads FQGNSA. The CDR3 is made up of 14 amino acids. Trimming pared 3 bases from V and 6 bases from J, leaving 14 bases between. In nucleotides, the CDR3 is TGTGCCAGCAGCTTGGGCGGGCCCGGGAAGACCCAGTACTTC. Translating gives CASSLGGPGKTQYF.

The chain's CDR3 is CSGGGRETQYF. Here the CDR3 DNA reads TGCAGCGGCGGGGGGAGAGAGACCCAGTACTTC. The chain joins TRBV29-1 to TRBJ2-5, with TRBD2 matching over 8 bases. V dropped 7 bases and J dropped 4; count of bases not matched to a gene: 2. The CDR3 totals 11 residues. Germline assignment: CDR1 SQVTM and CDR2 ANQGSEA.

The chain combines TRBV4-1 with TRBJ2-3; 9 bases map to TRBD2. The CDR3 length is 20 residues. J gave up 4 bases and V 1 base, and 18 bases lay outside the gene matches. The germline gives CDR1 MGHRA, CDR2 YSYEKL. In DNA form, the CDR3 reads TGCGCCAGCAGCCAAGTACCGGTTGGGGATAGCGGGGGTGTCGCAGATACGCAGTATTTT. Translating gives CASSQVPVGDSGGVADTQYF.

The chain employs TRBV2 and TRBJ1-5; D remains unclear. CDR1 is SNHLY and CDR2 is FYNNEI in the germline V gene. The V gene lost 4 bases and the J gene lost 6 bases, with 10 bases spanning the gap. The CDR3 extends over 13 amino acids. This CDR3 is CASSVAVGQPQHF. CDR3 bases: TGTGCCAGCAGTGTGGCGGTGGGTCAGCCCCAGCATTTT.

The chain couples TRBV3-1 (or the pseudogene TRBV3-2) to TRBJ2-3; D is possibly TRBD2 (7 bases). The CDR3 consists of 15 residues. Germline V gene lookup returns CDR1 LGHDT and CDR2 YNNKEL (reference sequence). The ends were cut back, 5 bases at V and 4 bases at J, with 16 bases in the middle. In DNA form, the CDR3 reads TGTGCCAGCAGCGCAAGGGGGGGGCAATCAGATACGCAGTATTTT. This encodes CASSARGGQSDTQYF.

This sequence joins TRBV5-4 and TRBJ1-6; D not certain. Deletions cut 0 bases from V and 10 bases from J, with 17 bases between. Per germline, CDR1 SGHNT and CDR2 YYREEE (reference sequence). There are 16 residues in the CDR3. The CDR3 bases are TGTGCCAGCAGCTTGGGTCTGGTGTCTGGCGGGTCACCCCTCCACTTT. Translating it yields CASSLGLVSGGSPLHF.

J is TRBJ1-1 and V is TRBV5-6; D ambiguous. V was clipped by 4 bases and J by 7 bases, with 11 bases between them. Per the germline V gene, CDR1 is SGHDT and CDR2 is YYEEEE. The length of the CDR3 is 12 residues. This CDR3 is CASSPKPGEAFF. CDR3 coding DNA: TGTGCCAGCAGCCCCAAACCGGGTGAAGCTTTCTTT.

CDR3 sequence reads: CAISDRGGNTEAFF. The CDR3 region has the DNA TGTGCCATCAGTGATAGGGGGGGAAACACTGAAGCTTTCTTT. V is TRBV10-3 and J is TRBJ1-1, with a tentative D call TRBD1 (6 bases). The CDR3 length is 14 residues. CDR1 ENHRY and CDR2 SYGVKD come from the germline V gene. V was clipped by 3 bases and J by 2 bases, with 10 bases between them.

V gene TRBV5-8 combines with J gene TRBJ1-2; no reliable D call. The germline V and J ends were trimmed by 4 bases and 3 bases, with 10 bases remaining between them. The CDR3 totals 13 residues. Looked up from germline, CDR1 is SGHTS and CDR2 is YDEGEE. The CDR3 DNA is TGTGCCAGCAGCCTGCGGGGAGACTATGGCTACACCTTC. It yields the protein CASSLRGDYGYTF.